What follows are 10 T cell receptor beta chains derived from one specimen sequenced in a study of T cells in women clearing cervical HPV infection. Repertoires were generated with immunoSEQ multiplex PCR, while TCRdb's copy carries only in-frame clones and drops some. Its clone listing holds roughly 20,000 clones. Specimen: blood buffy coat. These receptors were taken from a woman aged 18 to 75 with a cervical HPV16 infection that either progressed to CIN3+ or cleared (not recorded which).

In the case of this clone: The read ends 3 residues early relative to the CDR3; the germline J gene fills the gap. This sequence joins TRBV2 and TRBJ1-6, with a tentative D call TRBD1 (6 bases). V was pared by 6 bases and J by 7 bases, with 16 bases between. Germline loops: CDR1 SNHLY, CDR2 FYNNEI. The CDR3 is 15 residues long. CDR3 DNA (partial): TGTGCCAGCAGAGACGGGACATGGGGCAATTCACCC. Amino acid sequence: CASRDGTWGNSP. The whole CDR3 reads CASRDGTWGNSPLHF. The entire variable domain, with the rest obtained from reference TRBV2 and TRBJ1-6, is as follows: EPEVTQTPSHQVTQMGQEVILRCVPISNHLYFYWYRQILGQKVEFLVSFYNNEISEKSEIFDDQFSVERPDGSNFTLKIRSTKLEDSAMYFCASRDGTWGNSPLHFGNGTRLTVT.

As concerns this clone: The read finishes 3 residues shy of the CDR3 end, and the germline J gene is used to complete it. The chain combines TRBV10-3 with TRBJ2-7; 12 positions agree with TRBD2. Germline trimming cut 2 bases from V and 2 bases from J; bases unmatched to any gene: 16. CDR1 and CDR2 (germline): ENHRY, SYGVKD. The CDR3 runs to 20 residues. CDR3 loop: CAISEVLGTSGPRYAYEQYF. The CDR3 bases that were read are TGTGCCATCAGTGAGGTGCTAGGGACTAGCGGGCCCCGTTACGCCTACGAG.

Notes on this clone: The read falls 3 residues short of the CDR3 end, and the missing part is taken from the germline J gene. The V call is TRBV18, the J call TRBJ1-6; 7 nucleotides match TRBD1. CDR3 length: 17 residues. V lost 2 bases, J lost 0 bases, and 4 bases stayed unmatched. Germline loops: CDR1 KGHSH, CDR2 LQKENI. The DNA read from the CDR3 is TGTGCCAGCTCACCAAGGGGGCCGAGCTCCTATAATTCACCC. Translating it yields CASSPRGPSSYNSP. The whole CDR3 protein is CASSPRGPSSYNSPLHF.

CDR3 DNA, as far as it was read: TGTGCCACCCACGTTGGAGGGGTCCTCTACGAG. Translation gives CATHVGGVLYE. The full CDR3 sequence reads CATHVGGVLYEQYF. The chain has TRBV6-2 or TRBV6-3 and TRBJ2-7, with a weak D call TRBD2 (6 bases). The read gets to within 3 residues of the CDR3 end, and the germline J gene fills in the rest. CDR1 and CDR2 (germline): MNHEY, SVGEGT. This CDR3 has 14 residues. V was cut by 10 bases and J by 3 bases, with 19 bases left in between.

Comments on this clone: From the germline J gene comes the end of the CDR3, since the read stops 3 residues before it. V and J are TRBV30 and TRBJ1-1, with D possibly being TRBD1 (6 bases). Trimming cost V 1 base and J 5 bases, with 14 bases left between them. CDR1 and CDR2 (germline): GTSNPN, SVGIG (reference sequence). The CDR3 runs to 14 residues. The CDR3 region is CAWSAYTQGTEAFF. The CDR3 DNA, read in part, is TGTGCCTGGAGTGCTTACACACAGGGAACTGAA.

As to this clone: The CDR3 is cut off 3 residues early in the read; its end comes from the germline J gene. J is TRBJ2-2 and V is TRBV30, with D tentatively TRBD2 (6 bases). The CDR3 has 13 residues. The germline gives CDR1 GTSNPN, CDR2 SVGIG (reference sequence). Trimming removed 6 bases from V and 1 base from J, with 9 bases in between. CDR3 in amino acids: CACSGGNTGELFF. CDR3 bases read: TGTGCCTGCTCCGGGGGGAACACCGGGGAG.

A word on this clone: Read sequence stops 3 residues before the CDR3 end, and the germline J gene provides the missing end. This sequence joins TRBV5-4 and TRBJ2-7; TRBD1 matches 10 bases. V gave up 3 bases and J gave up 0 bases; unmatched junction bases: 3. CDR3 length: 15 amino acids. Germline-derived CDR1 and CDR2 are SGHNT and YYREEE (reference sequence). The CDR3 sequence is CASSWGQGTSYEQYF. The covered CDR3 bases are TGTGCCAGCAGCTGGGGACAGGGGACCTCCTACGAG.

This clone counts as medium-sized by frequency. The observed sequence ends 3 residues before the CDR3 terminus, with the missing tail filled in from the germline J gene. V gene TRBV14 combines with J gene TRBJ2-6, with a tentative D call TRBD1 (6 bases). This CDR3 has 13 amino acids. CDR1 is SGHDN and CDR2 is FVKESK in the germline V gene. The CDR3 DNA, read in part, is TGTGCCAGCAGCCAAGGACGTCGGGACATC. Translating gives CASSQGRRDI. The CDR3, in full, reads CASSQGRRDILTF.

With regard to this clone: The read halts 3 residues ahead of the CDR3 end, with the missing end drawn from the germline J gene. The chain couples TRBV7-3 to TRBJ2-7, with D possibly TRBD2 on 6 matching bases. Per germline, CDR1 SGHTA and CDR2 FQGTGA. V shed 2 bases and J shed 3 bases, with 8 bases lying between them. The CDR3 totals 13 residues. The chain's CDR3 is CASSLEAGYEQYF. The part of the CDR3 DNA that was read is TGTGCCAGCAGCTTAGAAGCGGGCTACGAG.

CDR3: CASSRDRGEKLFF. CDR3 bases read: TGTGCCAGCAGTAGGGACAGGGGTGAAAAA. J is TRBJ1-4 and V is TRBV12-3 or TRBV12-4; the match to TRBD1 covers 10 bases. The CDR3 end is not reached by the read, which stops 3 residues before it; the germline J gene fills it in. Trimming took 5 bases from V and 7 from J; bases not matched to a gene: 1. CDR3 length equals 13 residues.